This TCR beta chain was captured by sequencing in a study of T cells in Graves' hyperthyroidism and ophthalmopathy. Orbital computed tomography, thyroid ultrasound, serum thyroxine and TRAb, and clinical symptoms together informed the diagnoses. Between the trimmed V and J ends, which lost 4 bases and 11 bases, there was a span of 0 bases. The germline gives CDR1 LNHNV, CDR2 YYDKDF (reference sequence). The CDR3 loop spans 9 amino acids. The investigators amplified TCR beta CDR3 regions from RNA transcripts. An initial round of RT-PCR targeting the TCR CDR3 relied on the HTBI primer set. TCRdb re-called the multiplex PCR reads with MiXCR, one entry per CDR3 protein. The sample has a few hundred thousand distinct CDR3 sequences, 40% to 50% seen once. As concerns this clonotype: Its matching antigen is unknown.

Findings and caveats of the study: Blood also held most thyroid clonotypes expanded beyond 0.001.

The clonotype was recovered from an adult woman with Graves' disease, either hyperthyroidism or ophthalmopathy (not recorded which). The source material was peripheral blood or thyroid tissue (not recorded which). V usage is TRBV15 and J usage is TRBJ2-6, with D uncertain. CDR3 nucleotides: TGTGCCACCAGCAACGTCCTGACTTTC. Its protein is CATSNVLTF.